This T cell receptor (beta chain) is from a study of T cell responses to AZD1222 COVID-19 vaccine. Study observations and caveats: Without day 14 samples, only post-peak T cell repertoires were studied. Reports say nearly half of spike-specific TCRs go after unmutated variant regions.

As concerns this clone: The antigen is unknown.

Generated by immunoSEQ multiplex PCR, the TCRdb table keeps only in-frame clones and is missing some. This table has roughly 80,000 clones, 88% appearing once. From germline, CDR1 is KGHSH and CDR2 LQKENI. Trimming removed 2 bases at V and 2 bases at J, with 12 bases between. The CDR3 spans 15 residues. The clonotype was recovered from an adult in good health. This chain joins TRBV18 and TRBJ1-1; perhaps TRBD1 as D (5 bases). The sequencing here drew on peripheral blood, taken on day 0 of MenACWY control vaccination. The DNA for the CDR3 is TGTGCCAGCTCACCAATGAGGGACCCTAACACTGAAGCTTTCTTT. The encoded protein is CASSPMRDPNTEAFF.